This T cell receptor (beta chain) emerged from a study of cytomegalovirus exposure and HLA in healthy donors. 60 Vbeta and 13 Jbeta primers were used in PCR. Clones were read by immunoSEQ multiplex PCR, and TCRdb kept only the in-frame ones, dropping some. The sample yields under 200,000 clones, just under 80% seen once. Note on this clone: Its antigen is currently unknown.

As for the donors, each was a healthy bone marrow donor. Germline assignment: CDR1 SGHAT and CDR2 FQNNGV. V lost 7 bases and J lost 4; bases outside the gene matches: 10. This CDR3 spans 14 amino acids. Findings and caveats of the study: Accurate prediction of HLA-A and HLA-B alleles (for most subjects) was reportedly achieved from TCR beta sequences.

The receptor was derived from a man aged 30 to 39 in good health and CMV-seronegative. The sequenced sample was PBMCs. This rearrangement joins TRBV11-2 to TRBJ2-7, with TRBD1 matching over 7 bases. This chain's CDR3 is CASKKDRVIYEQYF. CDR3 in DNA: TGTGCCAGCAAAAAAGACAGGGTCATATACGAGCAGTACTTC.